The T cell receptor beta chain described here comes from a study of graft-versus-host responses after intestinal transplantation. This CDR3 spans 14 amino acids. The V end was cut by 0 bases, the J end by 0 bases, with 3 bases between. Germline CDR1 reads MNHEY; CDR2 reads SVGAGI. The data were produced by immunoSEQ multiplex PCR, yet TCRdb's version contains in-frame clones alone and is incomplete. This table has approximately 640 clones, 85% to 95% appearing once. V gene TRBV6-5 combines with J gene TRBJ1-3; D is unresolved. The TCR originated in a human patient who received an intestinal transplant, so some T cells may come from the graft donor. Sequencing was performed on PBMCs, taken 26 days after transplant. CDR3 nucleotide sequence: TGTGCCAGCAGTTACTCGGGCTCTGGAAACACCATATATTTT. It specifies CASSYSGSGNTIYF.